This TCR beta chain stems from a study of CD8 T cells in Susac syndrome (dated by TCRdb to about 2019). Turning to the overall study: Whether CD8+ T cell activation and differentiation in Susac syndrome was antigen driven was tested using repertoire sequencing. The clonality of the CD8+ T cell repertoire was compared across approximately 12 healthy donors, 14 Susac syndrome patients and under 18 multiple sclerosis patients. Study-level results and caveats: The number of individuals in the TCR sequencing and HLA analysis was acknowledged as relatively small.

CDR1 LGHNA and CDR2 YSLEER are derived from the germline V gene. There are 15 amino acids in the CDR3, from cysteine to phenylalanine inclusive. The entry retains the CDR3 DNA only, 45 bases that are in frame from base 1. Trimming takes 1 base off V and 7 bases off J; junction bases not matched to a gene: 5. RNA was extracted using the RNeasy kit, and roughly 0.45 to 1 microgram was reverse transcribed with random hexamers. The immunoSEQ multiplex PCR assay, covering 54 Vbeta and 13 Jbeta segments, was used to amplify TCR beta CDR3 regions. To correct PCR amplification bias, a synthetic template baseline was used for both primer optimization and computational correction. In the paper's pipeline: Reads were assigned to V, D and J genes according to IMGT and analyzed in immunoSEQ Analyzer, with only productive sequences retained. Clonality was computed as one minus Shannon entropy normalized by log2 of the number of productive unique sequences. Public and private clones were assessed among the 100 most prevalent clones of each patient and control. A clone was defined as Susac-specific if it was absent from the healthy and MS cohorts, from more than 850 published viral clones and from other ImmuneACCESS disease sequences. TCRdb reanalyzed the raw reads on its own, using fastp at Q25 for trimming and MiXCR for clone calling, and kept in-frame beta chains. Each CDR3 protein gets just one entry, which takes the most common genes and DNA from the rows behind it. The authors' filters were not applied to this entry. Here the sample has roughly 67,000 distinct CDR3 sequences; just under 95% occur a single time. Of the sample, 0.3% to 0.45% falls within the top ten clones.

As concerns this clonotype: Its antigen specificity is not known. Within one base of it there is no much larger clone, and no base qualities were kept.

High-throughput TCR beta sequencing profiled peripheral blood CD8+ and CD4+ T cells from healthy donors, Susac syndrome patients and multiple sclerosis patients. Multiple sclerosis controls were treatment-naive patients with stable or active relapsing-remitting disease fulfilling revised McDonald criteria. Bulk CD8+ and CD4+ T cells were purified by magnetic negative isolation, while CD8+ TEMRA cells were enriched using FACS. Blood was drawn into EDTA tubes, processed within 24 hours, and PBMCs were isolated by density gradient centrifugation. PBMCs intended for TCR sequencing were cryopreserved in liquid nitrogen and thawed later in a water bath at 37 degrees C. The sorted or isolated CD4+, CD8+ and CD8+ TEMRA cells reached a purity of at least 90%.

The rearranged chain carries TRBV4-3 and TRBJ1-4, with TRBD1 matching 8 junction bases. Sequencing input: CD8+ T cells from PBMCs. The receptor comes from a human donor with multiple sclerosis. This receptor carries the CDR3 CASSQAQGVGEKLFF. The DNA reads as follows: TGCGCCAGCAGCCAAGCACAGGGGGTGGGTGAAAAACTGTTTTTT.